The source of this T cell receptor beta chain is a study of OX40 agonist ivuxolimab in advanced cancers. In the study overall: Patients were 65% to 85% male with ages roughly 20 to 85, mean approximately 62. Study-level results: The average count of expanded clones was higher among CD8+ T cells than among CD4+.

The CDR3 is 12 residues long. In germline, CDR1 is SGHAT, CDR2 FQNNGV. The V gene lost 5 bases and the J gene lost 5 bases, with 9 bases spanning the gap. Comments on this clone: Its antigen is not known.

If patients had autoimmune disease history or systemic immunosuppression, they were excluded. The timepoints at which blood was sampled were baseline, cycle 4 day 1, and cycle 7 day 1. Only in-frame clones appear in the TCRdb table, and some are missing; sequencing was by immunoSEQ multiplex PCR. Here the sample spans about 82,000 clones, over 85% being singletons. This specimen consisted of CD4+ or CD8+ T cells sorted from blood, obtained in a trial of the OX40 agonist ivuxolimab. This receptor was taken from an adult with an advanced solid tumor such as melanoma, head and neck, liver or kidney cancer. V and J are TRBV11-2 and TRBJ2-5; no clear D. The CDR3: CASSRPGETQYF. Written as DNA, the CDR3 is TGTGCCAGCAGCCGCCCCGGGGAGACCCAGTACTTC.